This TCR beta chain was sequenced for a study of Ad26.COV2.S vaccination and SARS-CoV-2 variants. Study background: Ad26.COV2.S given intramuscularly, once or twice 56 days apart.

This clone was seen a handful of times. The germline CDR1 and CDR2 sequences are SGHNT and YYREEE (reference sequence). V was pared by 4 bases and J by 7 bases, with 5 bases of the junction left unmatched. This CDR3 has 13 residues. Using immunoSEQ multiplex PCR, the repertoire was profiled, and TCRdb retains in-frame clones only, with some absent. The data contain about 400,000 clones, about 90% of them seen just once; the ten biggest clones take up 1.5% to 2%. Specified treatment: some 19 received Ad26.COV2.S at low or high dose, single or two shots; 5 received placebo; per-sample allocation not given. Sampling took place 63 days after the first vaccine or placebo injection. Donation was by an adult aged 18-55 years who was in Boston. An Ad26 vector was used to express Wuhan-strain SARS-CoV-2 spike as the vaccine.

The sequence was collected from a person aged 18-65 years who received the Ad26.COV2.S COVID-19 vaccine or a placebo. V and J are TRBV5-4 and TRBJ1-2; 9 positions agree with TRBD1. Specimen: peripheral blood, collected in a trial of Ad26.COV2.S vaccine versus placebo. The CDR3 spells CASSVWTGVGYTF. The CDR3 DNA sequence: TGTGCCAGCAGCGTGTGGACAGGGGTTGGCTACACCTTC.